This T cell receptor beta chain was found in a study of identical twins. Study findings and constraints: Modeled out-of-frame TCR alpha sharing in monozygotic twins fell below observed levels. The degree of excess twin sharing was weaker in beta out-of-frame sequences. Invariant populations such as MAIT and iNKT cells could partly muddle zero-insertion analyses.

MiXCR was run by TCRdb on the 5' RACE reads, yielding one entry per CDR3 protein. The sample has under 1 million distinct CDR3 sequences; more than 9% are singletons. Every sampled donor was Caucasian and healthy. Trimming removed 6 bases from V and 4 bases from J, with 21 bases in between. CDR3 size: 16 residues. This clonotype occurred a few times. Its antigen is unknown. These data also featured in a second study, about yellow fever vaccine responses in identical twins.

The chain joins TRBV12-3 or TRBV12-4 to TRBJ1-2, with D maybe TRBD1 (6 bases). Material: PBMCs. The sequence was collected from a young woman in good health. The CDR3 DNA is TGTGCCAGCAGCCCAACCCCACAGGGATCAGGCTATGGCTACACCTTC. Encoded protein: CASSPTPQGSGYGYTF.